Below, 6 T cell receptor beta chains from the same sample are listed, as sequenced in a study of blood T cell repertoires in COVID-19. TCRdb's table, derived via immunoSEQ multiplex PCR, lists solely in-frame clones and lacks some. The table lists about 210,000 clones, 88% of them singletons. Sequencing was done on a sample of peripheral blood. These receptors all come from a man aged 70-80 years with acute or convalescent COVID-19.

The rearrangement uses TRBV5-1 and TRBJ2-1; 10 nucleotides agree with TRBD1. Germline CDR1 SGHRS, CDR2 YFSETQ. J was trimmed by 5 bases and V by 4 bases; bases with no gene match: 6. This CDR3 comprises 15 residues. CDR3 in amino acids: CASSVRQGANNEQFF. CDR3 in DNA: TGCGCCAGCAGCGTAAGACAGGGGGCAAACAATGAGCAGTTCTTC. The full variable domain, in which reference TRBV5-1 and TRBJ2-1 provide the parts outside the CDR3, is KAGVTQTPRYLIKTRGQQVTLSCSPISGHRSVSWYQQTPGQGLQFLFEYFSETQRNKGNFPGRFSGRQFSNSRSEMNVSTLELGDSALYLCASSVRQGANNEQFFGPGTRLTVL.

This chain uses TRBV28 with TRBJ1-1, with 7 bases fitting TRBD1. CDR3 size: 15 residues. The V segment lost 6 bases and the J segment 4 bases; nucleotides outside the gene matches: 11. Germline V lookup: CDR1 MDHEN, CDR2 SYDVKM. CDR3 residues: CASRGRQGLGTEAFF. CDR3 coding DNA: TGTGCCAGCAGGGGGAGACAGGGTTTGGGCACTGAAGCTTTCTTT.

The rearrangement links TRBV6-5 to TRBJ2-7; D remains unclear. V shed 8 bases and J shed 2 bases, with 13 bases lying between them. This CDR3 is built from 13 residues. Germline V gene sequence: CDR1 MNHEY, CDR2 SVGAGI. CDR3 sequence reads: CASATALPYEQYF. The CDR3 region has the DNA TGTGCCAGCGCTACAGCCCTCCCCTACGAGCAGTACTTC.

The J gene is TRBJ1-4, the V gene TRBV13; 7 bases fit TRBD1. The J segment lost 4 bases and the V segment lost 4 bases, leaving 3 bases of the junction unmatched. The germline V gene has CDR1 PRHDT and CDR2 FYEKMQ (reference sequence). This CDR3 comprises 14 residues. Here the CDR3 DNA reads TGTGCCAGCAGCTCCCGGGACAGTAATGAAAAACTGTTTTTT. The encoded protein is CASSSRDSNEKLFF.

The rearrangement joins TRBV7-2 to TRBJ2-7, with TRBD2 identical over 12 bases. CDR1 and CDR2 (germline): SGHTA, FQGNSA. V dropped 1 base and J dropped 6; count of bases not matched to a gene: 7. The CDR3 spans 16 residues. The CDR3 loop reads CASSLGSSGRAGEQYF. In DNA, the CDR3 is TGTGCCAGCAGCTTAGGTTCTAGCGGGAGGGCCGGCGAGCAGTACTTC.

This clone was seen a handful of times. The CDR3 loop reads CSVRGQGPIYEQYF. The DNA of the CDR3 is TGCAGCGTACGCGGACAGGGTCCGATTTACGAGCAGTACTTC. This chain uses TRBV29-1 with TRBJ2-7; 8 nucleotides line up with TRBD1. CDR3 size: 14 residues. The junction had 11 bases not matched to a gene; V was cut back by 6 bases and J by 4 bases. CDR1 is SQVTM and CDR2 is ANQGSEA in the germline V gene.